Shown below are 28 T cell receptor beta chains from a single sample sequenced in a study of CD4 and CD8 cells across lung adenocarcinoma regions. TCRdb passed the PCR reads through MiXCR, listing each CDR3 protein once. This sample yields more than 3,000 distinct CDR3 sequences, of which approximately 58% are seen a single time; around a third belongs to the top ten. The specimen sequenced was CD4+ T cells from the center of a lung tumor. These receptor sequences come from a female donor with lung adenocarcinoma. The CD4 and CD8 labels of this study may be unreliable.

This rearrangement joins TRBV6-5 to TRBJ2-1, with TRBD1 matching 11 bases. CDR1 and CDR2 from the germline V gene are MNHEY and SVGAGI. The trim removed 0 bases at V and 6 bases at J, leaving 4 bases unmatched. The CDR3 is 16 residues long. CDR3 sequence (DNA): TGTGCCAGCAGTTACTCGTCCGGGACAGGGGGCAATGAGCAGTTCTTC. It is translated as CASSYSSGTGGNEQFF.

The CDR3: CASSPGPGLGGGEPDTQYF. The CDR3 DNA sequence: TGCGCCAGCAGCCCGGGCCCGGGACTAGGGGGCGGAGAGCCAGATACGCAGTACTTC. V gene TRBV4-1 combines with J gene TRBJ2-5; the D gene is possibly TRBD2 (8 bases). CDR3 length: 19 residues. The germline V gene has CDR1 MGHRA and CDR2 YSYEKL. Trimming shortened V by 4 bases and J by 11 bases, and 35 bases separated the two germline ends.

J is TRBJ1-2 and V is TRBV6-1; no clear D gene. CDR1 and CDR2 from the germline V gene are MNHNS and SASEGT. The CDR3 runs 13 residues. Between the trimmed V and J ends, which lost 8 bases and 8 bases, there was a span of 18 bases. The CDR3 loop is CASEGRQRQGYTF. CDR3 bases: TGTGCCAGCGAGGGCAGGCAAAGGCAAGGCTACACCTTC.

The genes are TRBV6-5 and TRBJ2-1; the match to TRBD2 covers 7 bases. J was trimmed by 7 bases and V by 3 bases; bases with no gene match: 15. Per the germline V gene, CDR1 is MNHEY and CDR2 is SVGAGI. The CDR3 length is 17 residues. CDR3 loop: CASSYSTGGRGANEQFF. The CDR3, as DNA: TGTGCCAGCAGTTATTCTACCGGCGGGAGAGGGGCGAATGAGCAGTTCTTC.

In this sample, this clonotype turned up a few times. The gene calls are TRBV14 and TRBJ1-1; D is perhaps TRBD1 (5 bases). Germline lookup yields CDR1 SGHDN and CDR2 FVKESK. The CDR3 sequence is 12 residues long. Trimming cost V 2 bases and J 11 bases, with 12 bases left between them. CDR3 sequence reads: CASSQTWGTAFF. CDR3 in DNA: TGTGCCAGCAGCCAAACATGGGGGACTGCTTTCTTT.

The genes are TRBV4-1 and TRBJ2-1; 14 bases line up with TRBD2. The ends lost 2 bases at V and 7 bases at J; junction bases unmatched: 7. Germline CDR1 and CDR2: MGHRA and YSYEKL. The CDR3 is 17 residues long. The CDR3 region has the DNA TGCGCCAGCAGCCAACCGGGACTAGCGGGAGCCAAAAATGAGCAGTTCTTC. Translation gives CASSQPGLAGAKNEQFF.

The V gene is TRBV7-2, the J gene TRBJ2-1, with 13 bases that match TRBD2. Per the germline V gene, CDR1 is SGHTA and CDR2 is FQGNSA. The CDR3 spans 16 residues. Trimming at V came to 5 bases and at J to 9 bases, leaving 10 bases not matched to a gene. DNA of the CDR3: TGTGCCAGCAGCGCCGGGACTAGCGGGACCTTGGGTGAGCAGTTCTTC. Amino acid sequence: CASSAGTSGTLGEQFF.

This clonotype was detected only once. CDR3 loop: CASSERGVYNEQFF. The CDR3 DNA sequence: TGTGCCAGCAGTGAAAGGGGGGTCTACAATGAGCAGTTCTTC. This chain links TRBV6-1 with TRBJ2-1; either TRBD1 or TRBD2 may fit D (6 bases each). CDR1 is MNHNS, CDR2 SASEGT, per germline. This CDR3 spans 14 amino acids. V was shortened by 2 bases and J by 3 bases, with 8 bases between the two germline ends.

This clonotype rates as medium-sized. V gene TRBV6-1 combines with J gene TRBJ2-6; D possibly uses TRBD1 or TRBD2 (6 bases each). Looked up from germline, CDR1 is MNHNS and CDR2 is SASEGT. Trimming removed 6 bases at V and 0 bases at J, with 9 bases between. The CDR3 covers 15 residues. In DNA form, the CDR3 reads TGTGCCAGCAGACAGGGAGGCTCTGGGGCCAACGTCCTGACTTTC. It encodes CASRQGGSGANVLTF.

V usage is TRBV4-1 and J usage is TRBJ2-4; D is tentatively TRBD1 or TRBD2 (5 bases each). The CDR3 sequence is 15 residues long. V was shortened by 0 bases and J by 2 bases, with 8 bases between the two germline ends. Germline V lookup: CDR1 MGHRA, CDR2 YSYEKL. The CDR3 loop reads CASSQDEGTKNIQYF. CDR3 bases: TGCGCCAGCAGCCAAGATGAGGGGACCAAAAACATTCAGTACTTC.

The chain is built from TRBV10-1 and TRBJ2-4, with D maybe TRBD2 (6 bases). V gave up 2 bases and J gave up 11 bases, with 16 bases separating them. Germline V gives CDR1 WNHNN, CDR2 SYGVQD (reference sequence). This CDR3 contains 14 residues. CDR3 coding DNA: TGCGCCAGCAGTGAGATGCGGAGCGGAGGGTTTCAGTACTTC. This codes for CASSEMRSGGFQYF.

This rearrangement joins TRBV6-1 to TRBJ2-1, with 8 bases that match TRBD2. Gene TRBJ2-5 matches the end of the DNA better, so the J call may be wrong. The V gene's germline CDR1 is MNHNS and CDR2 SASEGT. The CDR3 has 14 residues. This CDR3 is CASIEIAGWETQYF. The CDR3 nucleotides are TGTGCCAGCATCGAGATAGCGGGGTGGGAGACCCAGTACTTC.

The chain joins TRBV7-6 to TRBJ2-3; D is uncertain. With 1 base removed from V and 6 bases from J, the gap between germline ends came to 5 bases. The CDR3 totals 12 residues. Germline V lookup: CDR1 SGHVS, CDR2 FNYEAQ. This chain's CDR3 is CASSLVGDTQYF. Written as DNA, the CDR3 is TGTGCCAGCAGCTTAGTAGGTGATACGCAGTATTTT.

This rearrangement joins TRBV4-1 to TRBJ2-7, with D possibly TRBD2 on 6 matching bases. The germline V gene encodes CDR1 MGHRA and CDR2 YSYEKL. V lost 6 bases to trimming and J lost 0 bases, with 15 bases between them. The CDR3 length is 15 residues. The CDR3 reads CASRREDSGSYEQYF. The DNA for the CDR3 is TGCGCCAGCAGGCGGGAAGACAGCGGCTCCTACGAGCAGTACTTC.

This clonotype is labeled medium-sized. V and J are TRBV6-5 and TRBJ2-1, with a weak D call TRBD2 (6 bases). V lost 0 bases and J 0 bases, leaving 12 bases between the germline ends. The CDR3 runs to 17 residues. CDR1 and CDR2 from the germline V gene are MNHEY and SVGAGI. The CDR3 spells CASSYSRGPSSYNEQFF. CDR3 bases: TGTGCCAGCAGTTACTCGCGGGGCCCAAGCTCCTACAATGAGCAGTTCTTC.

V is TRBV6-1 and J is TRBJ2-1, with 14 bases that match TRBD2. The junction had 5 bases not matched to a gene; V was cut back by 6 bases and J by 10 bases. Germline assignment: CDR1 MNHNS and CDR2 SASEGT. The CDR3 contains 14 residues. The CDR3 spells CASRGLAGGAEQFF. In nucleotides, the CDR3 is TGTGCCAGCAGAGGACTAGCGGGAGGCGCGGAGCAGTTCTTC.

V and J are TRBV6-1 and TRBJ2-5; TRBD2 matches at 8 bases. This CDR3 has 14 residues. From germline, CDR1 is MNHNS and CDR2 SASEGT. This CDR3 reads CAGSGGRGPETQYF. CDR3 DNA sequence: TGTGCGGGCAGCGGGGGCCGTGGCCCAGAGACCCAGTACTTC.

This clonotype was picked up one time. The rearrangement joins TRBV7-6 to TRBJ2-3; no clear D. The DNA matches TRBJ2-5 better at its end, which makes the J call doubtful. CDR1 and CDR2 from the germline V gene are SGHVS and FNYEAQ. The CDR3 runs to 14 residues. CDR3 bases: TGTGCCAGCAGCTTAGGGCGTCAGTCAGAGACCCAGTACTTC. Translation: CASSLGRQSETQYF.

In its sample, this clonotype ranks as medium-sized. V and J are TRBV30 and TRBJ2-4; TRBD2 agrees at 7 bases. The CDR3 covers 15 residues. Trimming removed 1 base from V and 6 bases from J; junction bases left unmatched: 9. Germline lookup yields CDR1 GTSNPN and CDR2 SVGIG (reference sequence). CDR3 protein: CAWSEATSEVNIQYF. CDR3 sequence (DNA): TGTGCCTGGAGTGAAGCAACTAGCGAGGTAAACATTCAGTACTTC.

The J gene is TRBJ2-1, the V gene TRBV10-3, with D unresolved. Germline V gene sequence: CDR1 ENHRY, CDR2 SYGVKD. The CDR3 has 11 residues. The ends were cut back, 4 bases at V and 6 bases at J, with 4 bases in the middle. CDR3 coding DNA: TGTGCCATCAGTGCTACCAATGAGCAGTTCTTC. Protein product: CAISATNEQFF.

V and J are TRBV6-1 and TRBJ2-2; 8 bases align to TRBD1. Gene TRBJ2-3 matches the end of the DNA better, so the J call may be wrong. This CDR3 has 15 residues. Germline values: CDR1 MNHNS, CDR2 SASEGT. CDR3 bases: TGTGCCAGCAGTGAAAGGACAGGGAACACCGGGGAGCAGTATTTT. Protein: CASSERTGNTGEQYF.

The chain employs TRBV27 and TRBJ2-5; D is ambiguous. The J call is in doubt because the DNA end fits TRBJ2-7 better. The CDR3 runs to 13 residues. Germline V gene data show CDR1 as MNHEY and CDR2 as SMNVEV (reference sequence). The CDR3 DNA reads TGTGCCAGCAGAGGGCCGGGTTCCTACGAGCAGTACTTC. This sequence encodes CASRGPGSYEQYF.

By share, this clonotype ranks as medium-sized. This rearrangement joins TRBV25-1 to TRBJ2-2; 8 bases line up with TRBD1. Germline-derived CDR1 and CDR2 are MGHDK and SYGVNS. After removal of 6 bases from V and 3 bases from J, the junction contained 6 bases not matched to a gene. The length of the CDR3 is 15 residues. This chain's CDR3 is CASREGTGHTGELFF. The CDR3, as DNA: TGTGCCAGCAGAGAAGGGACAGGTCACACCGGGGAGCTGTTTTTT. The complete variable domain, with remaining parts taken from reference TRBV25-1 and TRBJ2-2, reads EADIYQTPRYLVIGTGKKITLECSQTMGHDKMYWYQQDPGMELHLIHYSYGVNSTEKGDLSSESTVSRIRTEHFPLTLESARPSHTSQYLCASREGTGHTGELFFGEGSRLTVL.

This clonotype appeared a single time. J is TRBJ2-3 and V is TRBV10-1; 7 bases agree with TRBD1. The CDR3 is 14 amino acids. After removal of 6 bases from V and 1 base from J, the junction contained 4 bases not matched to a gene. Germline CDR1 and CDR2: WNHNN and SYGVQD (reference sequence). The CDR3: CASSPGQRTDTQYF. CDR3 bases: TGCGCCAGCAGCCCGGGACAGCGCACAGATACGCAGTATTTT.

V and J are TRBV30 and TRBJ2-1; D may be TRBD2 (6 bases). The length of the CDR3 is 12 residues. V lost 7 bases, J lost 5 bases, and 12 bases lay in between. Per germline, CDR1 GTSNPN and CDR2 SVGIG (reference sequence). The CDR3 spells CAYSGPHNEQFF. The CDR3 DNA sequence: TGTGCCTACAGCGGGCCCCACAATGAGCAGTTCTTC.

This chain uses TRBV4-1 with TRBJ2-1; D unclear. V lost 4 bases and J lost 7, with 14 bases in between. Germline CDR1 and CDR2: MGHRA and YSYEKL. The CDR3 spans 14 residues. The CDR3 loop reads CASSLGPVKNEQFF. The CDR3 DNA is TGCGCCAGCAGCCTCGGGCCGGTGAAGAATGAGCAGTTCTTC.

The chain recombines TRBV6-4 with TRBJ2-3; 9 bases are a match to TRBD1. The last part of the DNA fits TRBJ2-7 better; the J call may be wrong. CDR1 MRHNA and CDR2 SNTAGT come from the germline V gene. The CDR3 totals 14 residues. As DNA, the CDR3 is TGTGCCAGCACGGGACAGGGTGCCAAAGATACGCAGTACTTC. This translates into CASTGQGAKDTQYF.

This chain connects TRBV27 to TRBJ2-4; tentative D call: TRBD2 (7 bases). CDR3 length: 14 residues. Per the germline V gene, CDR1 is MNHEY and CDR2 is SMNVEV (reference sequence). Here the CDR3 reads CAGSGAGEQDTQYF. CDR3 nucleotides: TGTGCGGGCAGCGGGGCAGGGGAGCAAGACACCCAGTACTTC.